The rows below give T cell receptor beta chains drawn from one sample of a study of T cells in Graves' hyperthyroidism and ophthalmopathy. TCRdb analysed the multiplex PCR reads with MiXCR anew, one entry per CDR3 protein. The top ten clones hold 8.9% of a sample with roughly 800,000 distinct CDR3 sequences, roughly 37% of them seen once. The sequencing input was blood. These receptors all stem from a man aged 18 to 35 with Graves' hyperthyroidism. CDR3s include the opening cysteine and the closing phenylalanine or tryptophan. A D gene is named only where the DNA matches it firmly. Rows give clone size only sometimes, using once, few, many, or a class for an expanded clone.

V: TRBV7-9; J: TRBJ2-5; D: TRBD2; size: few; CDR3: CASSLMGLGPSTQYF; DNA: TGTGCCAGCAGCTTAATGGGACTAGGCCCTTCGACCCAGTACTTC
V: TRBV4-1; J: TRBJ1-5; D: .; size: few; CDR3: CASSPGRQETQPQHF; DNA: TGCGCCAGCAGCCCAGGTCGACAGGAAACCCAGCCCCAGCATTTT
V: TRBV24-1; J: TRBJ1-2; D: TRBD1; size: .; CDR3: CATSGGTAYGYTF; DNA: TGTGCCACCAGCGGCGGGACAGCCTATGGCTACACCTTC
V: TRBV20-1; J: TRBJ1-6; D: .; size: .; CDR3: CSVRETAVNSPLHF; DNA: TGCAGTGTAAGGGAAACGGCCGTTAATTCACCCCTCCACTTT
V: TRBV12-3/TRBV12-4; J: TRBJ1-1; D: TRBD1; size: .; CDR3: CASSFYRDGTVNTEAFF; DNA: TGTGCCAGCAGTTTTTATCGGGACGGGACAGTGAACACTGAAGCTTTCTTT
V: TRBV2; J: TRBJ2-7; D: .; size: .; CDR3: CASWAQPYEQYF; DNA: TGTGCCAGTTGGGCGCAACCCTACGAGCAGTACTTC
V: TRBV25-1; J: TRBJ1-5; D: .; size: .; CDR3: CASSLLLGGQPQHF; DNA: TGTGCCAGCAGTTTACTGCTAGGAGGGCAGCCCCAGCATTTT
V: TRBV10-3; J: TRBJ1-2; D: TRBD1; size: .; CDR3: CAISMGQGGYTF; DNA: TGTGCCATCAGCATGGGACAGGGTGGCTACACCTTC
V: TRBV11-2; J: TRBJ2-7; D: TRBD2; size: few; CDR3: CASRKLAGEDEQYF; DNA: TGTGCCAGCAGAAAACTAGCGGGGGAGGACGAGCAGTACTTC
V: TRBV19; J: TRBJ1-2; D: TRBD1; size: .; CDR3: CASRDRGRFEGYTF; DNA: TGTGCCAGTAGAGACAGGGGGCGTTTTGAGGGCTACACCTTC
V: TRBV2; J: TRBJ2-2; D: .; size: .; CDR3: CATVGGGNGELFF; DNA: TGTGCCACGGTGGGGGGCGGCAACGGGGAGCTGTTTTTT
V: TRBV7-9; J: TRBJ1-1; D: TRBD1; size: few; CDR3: CASSFGPGQGNTEAFF; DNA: TGTGCCAGCAGCTTTGGACCGGGACAGGGGAACACTGAAGCTTTCTTT
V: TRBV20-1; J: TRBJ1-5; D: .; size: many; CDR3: CSAVPGQGDQPQHF; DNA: TGCAGTGCTGTACCCGGGCAGGGTGATCAGCCCCAGCATTTT
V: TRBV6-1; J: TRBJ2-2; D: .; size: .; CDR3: CASSALAVNTGELFF; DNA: TGTGCCAGCAGTGCCTTAGCGGTGAACACCGGGGAGCTGTTTTTT
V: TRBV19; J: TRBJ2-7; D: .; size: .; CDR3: CASSTQGAEQYF; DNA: TGTGCCAGTAGTACGCAGGGAGCTGAGCAGTACTTC
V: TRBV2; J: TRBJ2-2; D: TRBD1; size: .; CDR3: CASSFRAHQRDRENTGELFF; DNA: TGTGCCAGCAGTTTTCGGGCGCACCAACGGGACAGGGAGAACACCGGGGAGCTGTTTTTT
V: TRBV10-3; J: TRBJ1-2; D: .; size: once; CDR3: CAISRTEVAVSIGYTF; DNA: TGTGCCATCAGTCGGACGGAGGTGGCGGTCTCGATCGGCTACACCTTC
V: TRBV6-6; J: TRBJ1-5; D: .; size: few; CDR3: CASSAWAREENQPQHF; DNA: TGTGCCAGCAGTGCATGGGCCAGGGAAGAAAATCAGCCCCAGCATTTT
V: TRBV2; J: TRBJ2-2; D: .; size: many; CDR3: CASSRTGGRTGELFF; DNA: TGTGCCAGCAGCCGAACAGGAGGCCGCACCGGGGAGCTGTTTTTT
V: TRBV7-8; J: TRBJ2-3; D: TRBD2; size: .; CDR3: CASSRRGGLAGSDTQYF; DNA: TGTGCCAGCAGCCGGCGGGGGGGGCTAGCGGGATCAGATACGCAGTATTTT
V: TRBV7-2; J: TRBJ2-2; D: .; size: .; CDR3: CASSPLGPKLDTGELFF; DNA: TGTGCCAGCAGCCCACTAGGGCCAAAACTCGACACCGGGGAGCTGTTTTTT
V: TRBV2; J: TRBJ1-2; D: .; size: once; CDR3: CASRTAFGYTF; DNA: TGTGCCAGCAGGACAGCTTTTGGCTACACCTTC
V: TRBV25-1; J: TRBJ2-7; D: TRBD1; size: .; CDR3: CASSDSGQGDYEQYF; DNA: TGTGCCAGCAGTGATTCCGGACAGGGGGACTACGAGCAGTACTTC
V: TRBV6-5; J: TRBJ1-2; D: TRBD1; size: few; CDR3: CASSYSQGADGYTF; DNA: TGTGCCAGCAGTTACTCACAGGGGGCCGATGGCTACACCTTC
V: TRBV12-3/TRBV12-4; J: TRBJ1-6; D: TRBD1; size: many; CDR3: CASTRTGLYSPLHF; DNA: TGTGCCAGCACCCGGACAGGCCTTTACTCACCCCTCCACTTT
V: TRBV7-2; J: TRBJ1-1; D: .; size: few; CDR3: CASSLSQNQNTEAFF; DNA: TGTGCCAGCAGCCTATCTCAAAATCAGAACACTGAAGCTTTCTTT
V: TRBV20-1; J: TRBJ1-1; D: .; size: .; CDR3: CSAREDRGTEAFF; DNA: TGCAGTGCTAGAGAGGATCGGGGAACTGAAGCTTTCTTT
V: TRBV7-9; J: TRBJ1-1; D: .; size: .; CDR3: CASSLGGAGGTEAFF; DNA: TGTGCCAGCAGCTTAGGAGGGGCGGGGGGCACTGAAGCTTTCTTT
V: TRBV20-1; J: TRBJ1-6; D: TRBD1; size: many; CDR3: CSAQTGEYSNSPLHF; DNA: TGCAGTGCCCAGACAGGGGAGTACTCTAATTCACCCCTCCACTTT
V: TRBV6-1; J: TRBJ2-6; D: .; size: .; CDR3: CASSEGPRANVLTF; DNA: TGTGCCAGCAGTGAAGGCCCGAGGGCCAACGTCCTGACTTTC
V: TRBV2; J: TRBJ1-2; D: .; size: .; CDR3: CASSFQGARSYTF; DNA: TGTGCCAGCAGTTTCCAAGGGGCAAGGAGCTACACCTTC
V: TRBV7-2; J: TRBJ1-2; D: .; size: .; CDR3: CASSQENGANYGYTF; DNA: TGTGCCAGCAGCCAAGAGAACGGAGCTAACTATGGCTACACCTTC
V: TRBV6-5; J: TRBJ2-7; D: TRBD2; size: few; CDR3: CASSSVAGGEDEQYF; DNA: TGTGCCAGCAGTTCCGTAGCGGGGGGGGAAGACGAGCAGTACTTC
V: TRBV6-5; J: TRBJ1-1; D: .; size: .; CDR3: CASSSGTYSEAFF; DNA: TGTGCCAGCAGTTCCGGGACATACTCTGAAGCTTTCTTT
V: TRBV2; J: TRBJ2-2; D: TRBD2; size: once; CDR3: CASTPYWGGTSTGELFF; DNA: TGTGCCAGCACTCCCTACTGGGGGGGGACTAGTACCGGGGAGCTGTTTTTT
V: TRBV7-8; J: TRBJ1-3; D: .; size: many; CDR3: CASSLPAGNTIYF; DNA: TGTGCCAGCAGCCTACCGGCCGGAAACACCATATATTTT
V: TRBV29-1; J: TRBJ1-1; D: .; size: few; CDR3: CSADGGSNTEAFF; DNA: TGCAGCGCCGATGGAGGGTCGAACACTGAAGCTTTCTTT
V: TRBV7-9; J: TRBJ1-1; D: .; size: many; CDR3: CASSHRDREAFF; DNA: TGTGCCAGCAGCCACCGGGACCGCGAAGCTTTCTTT
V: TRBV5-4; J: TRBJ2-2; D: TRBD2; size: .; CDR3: CASSLDLAGSNTGELFF; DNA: TGTGCCAGCAGCTTGGATCTAGCGGGGTCCAACACCGGGGAGCTGTTTTTT
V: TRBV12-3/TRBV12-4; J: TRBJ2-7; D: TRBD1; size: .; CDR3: CASSPGQVRGYEQYF; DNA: TGTGCCAGCAGTCCCGGACAGGTCAGAGGCTACGAGCAGTACTTC
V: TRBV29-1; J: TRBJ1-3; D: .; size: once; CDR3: CSVEGWGVDTIYF; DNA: TGCAGCGTTGAAGGTTGGGGGGTAGACACCATATATTTT